This T cell receptor beta chain derives from a study of T-cell memory formation after mild COVID-19. In its sample, this clonotype was seen a few times. The ends were cut back, 3 bases at V and 7 bases at J, with 7 bases in the middle. The CDR3 runs 12 residues. The V gene's germline CDR1 is MGHRA and CDR2 YSYEKL. TCRdb passed the 5' RACE reads through MiXCR, listing each CDR3 protein once. The data show tens of thousands of distinct CDR3 sequences, more than 10% seen once. Material for sequencing was PBMCs or a T cell subset sorted from them (not recorded which). This rearrangement joins TRBV4-1 to TRBJ1-5, with D uncertain. This clonotype was obtained from an adult woman who had mild COVID-19 (a few samples of this study predate the infection). Cell type and time point are not known. This chain's CDR3 is CASSHERQPQHF. CDR3 nucleotide sequence: TGCGCCAGCAGCCATGAAAGACAGCCCCAGCATTTT.